The 25 T cell receptor beta chains below come from one sample, sequenced in a study of graft-versus-host responses after intestinal transplantation. Assay: immunoSEQ multiplex PCR; the TCRdb copy retains only in-frame clones and omits some. The data hold over 100,000 clones, with 90% to 95% observed a single time. Their antigens remain unidentified. Material: unstimulated CD8+ T cells sorted from spleen or lymph node cells, obtained before transplant. The receptors were gathered from a human donor who was the organ donor for an intestinal transplant.

The genes are TRBV19 and TRBJ1-1, with D hard to call. Germline-derived CDR1 and CDR2 are LNHDA and SQIVND (reference sequence). Trimming stripped 3 bases from V and 0 bases from J, with 14 bases between. This CDR3 spans 16 amino acids. The CDR3 loop reads CASSILVGVVNTEAFF. The CDR3 DNA reads TGTGCCAGTAGTATTCTTGTCGGGGTGGTGAACACTGAAGCTTTCTTT.

The V gene is TRBV9, the J gene TRBJ2-7, with 8 bases aligning to TRBD2. The CDR3 consists of 13 residues. With V trimmed by 0 bases and J by 7 bases, 3 bases remained unmatched. CDR1 is SGDLS and CDR2 is YYNGEE in the germline V gene. The CDR3: CASSVAPGGEQYF. CDR3 bases: TGTGCCAGCAGCGTAGCCCCGGGAGGGGAGCAGTACTTC.

The chain combines TRBV4-1 with TRBJ1-2; D is possibly TRBD1 (6 bases). V lost 0 bases and J lost 6, with 14 bases in between. The length of the CDR3 is 15 residues. Germline V gene data show CDR1 as MGHRA and CDR2 as YSYEKL. Here the CDR3 DNA reads TGCGCCAGCAGCCAAGAAAACAGGGTATCGAATGGCTACACCTTC. Its translation: CASSQENRVSNGYTF.

The chain couples TRBV19 to TRBJ2-6, with D hard to call. This CDR3 region has 15 residues. Germline values: CDR1 LNHDA, CDR2 SQIVND (reference sequence). V dropped 8 bases and J dropped 1 base, with 12 bases sitting between them. CDR3: CASVPGRSGANVLTF. The CDR3 DNA is TGTGCCAGTGTTCCAGGACGATCTGGGGCCAACGTCCTGACTTTC.

The genes are TRBV28 and TRBJ1-4; 7 positions match TRBD1. Trimming at V came to 5 bases and at J to 4 bases, leaving 7 bases not matched to a gene. The CDR3 is made up of 15 amino acids. CDR1 and CDR2 (germline): MDHEN, SYDVKM. CDR3 protein: CASSPGTAFNEKLFF. CDR3 coding DNA: TGTGCCAGCAGTCCAGGGACAGCTTTTAATGAAAAACTGTTTTTT.

The V and J genes are TRBV19 and TRBJ1-1, with no clear D. CDR1 and CDR2 from the germline V gene are LNHDA and SQIVND (reference sequence). The CDR3 spans 13 residues. V was clipped by 3 bases and J by 4 bases, with 9 bases between them. The CDR3 DNA reads as TGTGCCAGTAGTATCTGGGAGGGCACTGAAGCTTTCTTT. This codes for CASSIWEGTEAFF.

Note on this clone: Other DNA sequences of this sample code for an identical CDR3. The chain is built from TRBV19 and TRBJ2-1; D possibly corresponds to TRBD2 (6 bases). From germline, CDR1 is LNHDA and CDR2 SQIVND (reference sequence). The V end lost 1 base, the J end lost 2 bases, and 15 bases lay between the germline ends. CDR3 length: 17 residues. The CDR3 sequence: CASSIGRAGWPYNEQFF. CDR3 nucleotide sequence: TGTGCCAGTAGTATAGGTAGGGCGGGATGGCCCTACAATGAGCAGTTCTTC.

The chain uses TRBV4-1 and TRBJ2-1; 12 bases map to TRBD2. Germline trimming cut 6 bases from V and 7 bases from J; bases unmatched to any gene: 10. The germline gives CDR1 MGHRA, CDR2 YSYEKL. The CDR3 length is 16 residues. The CDR3, as DNA: TGCGCCAGCAGGCGAGGCTCACTAGCGGGAGGTAATGAGCAGTTCTTC. As protein: CASRRGSLAGGNEQFF.

The V gene is TRBV2, the J gene TRBJ2-3, with TRBD2 identical over 13 bases. The CDR3 consists of 18 residues. CDR1 and CDR2 (germline): SNHLY, FYNNEI. J lost 1 base, V lost 4 bases, and 8 bases had no gene match. The CDR3 spells CASSGGLAGEGGTDTQYF. The CDR3 bases are TGTGCCAGCAGTGGCGGACTAGCGGGAGAGGGGGGCACAGATACGCAGTATTTT.

The chain couples TRBV29-1 to TRBJ1-2; the match to TRBD1 covers 10 bases. CDR1 and CDR2 from the germline V gene are SQVTM and ANQGSEA. With 4 bases clipped from V and 4 bases from J, the junction kept 3 bases outside the gene matches. The CDR3 runs to 13 residues. The CDR3 DNA sequence: TGCAGCGTTGGGACAGGGGGGGGCTATGGCTACACCTTC. Residues: CSVGTGGGYGYTF.

The J gene is TRBJ2-7, the V gene TRBV7-9; D is uncertain. Looked up from germline, CDR1 is SEHNR and CDR2 is FQNEAQ (reference sequence). V dropped 1 base and J dropped 6 bases, with 7 bases sitting between them. The CDR3 loop spans 12 amino acids. CDR3 residues: CASSLGRVEQYF. Written as DNA, the CDR3 is TGTGCCAGCAGCTTAGGAAGGGTCGAGCAGTACTTC.

J is TRBJ1-1 and V is TRBV4-1; weak D call: TRBD1 (5 bases). V was cut by 5 bases and J by 7 bases, with 14 bases left in between. CDR1 and CDR2 (germline): MGHRA, YSYEKL. The CDR3 has 13 residues. DNA of the CDR3: TGCGCCAGCAGCGGAGGGGATGGCCTTGAAGCTTTCTTT. It is translated as CASSGGDGLEAFF.

CDR3 sequence reads: CASPPTGEASYEQYF. CDR3 in DNA: TGCGCCAGTCCCCCCACAGGGGAGGCATCCTACGAGCAGTACTTC. The V call is TRBV10-1, the J call TRBJ2-7; possible D gene TRBD1, 7 bases. This CDR3 comprises 15 residues. Germline CDR1 reads WNHNN; CDR2 reads SYGVQD (reference sequence). Trimming cost V 9 bases and J 1 base, with 19 bases left between them.

The genes are TRBV13 and TRBJ2-3; the D gene is possibly TRBD1 (5 bases). The V and J ends lost 3 bases and 6 bases respectively, with 13 bases between them. Germline-derived CDR1 and CDR2 are PRHDT and FYEKMQ (reference sequence). The CDR3 contains 14 residues. CDR3: CASSFGLGVDTQYF. In nucleotides, the CDR3 is TGTGCCAGCAGCTTTGGGTTAGGGGTGGATACGCAGTATTTT.

This clone was picked up one time. V usage is TRBV6-1 and J usage is TRBJ2-3; D is perhaps TRBD2 (5 bases). The CDR3 extends over 15 amino acids. The V end lost 3 bases, the J end lost 5 bases, and 15 bases lay between the germline ends. Germline V gene sequence: CDR1 MNHNS, CDR2 SASEGT. The DNA of the CDR3 is TGTGCCAGCAGTGATAAGCGTGGCGGGTTAGATACGCAGTATTTT. Translation: CASSDKRGGLDTQYF.

The rearrangement links TRBV7-8 to TRBJ2-2; 7 bases align to TRBD2. The germline CDR1 and CDR2 sequences are SGHVS and FQNEAQ. This CDR3 spans 15 amino acids. V was clipped by 3 bases and J by 6 bases; unmatched bases: 7. The CDR3 sequence is CASSLEGAGAGELFF. The CDR3 DNA sequence: TGTGCCAGCAGCTTGGAGGGCGCGGGAGCCGGGGAGCTGTTTTTT.

The chain links TRBV4-2 to TRBJ2-1, with D perhaps TRBD2 (5 bases). The germline gives CDR1 LGHNA, CDR2 YNFKEQ. V was shortened by 0 bases and J by 4 bases, with 7 bases between the two germline ends. The CDR3 runs to 14 residues. As DNA, the CDR3 is TGTGCCAGCAGCCAAGATTCGGGGTACAATGAGCAGTTCTTC. Residues: CASSQDSGYNEQFF.

The chain has TRBV7-6 and TRBJ1-1, with 8 bases that match TRBD1. The CDR3 consists of 16 residues. The J segment lost 7 bases and the V segment lost 1 base, leaving 11 bases of the junction unmatched. The germline V gene encodes CDR1 SGHVS and CDR2 FNYEAQ. The CDR3, as DNA: TGTGCCAGCAGCTTAGAACGACAGGGGCCCGGCGGTGAAGCTTTCTTT. Its protein product is CASSLERQGPGGEAFF.

The chain joins TRBV27 to TRBJ2-7; 8 nucleotides line up with TRBD1. This CDR3 is built from 12 residues. V lost 9 bases and J lost 4; bases outside the gene matches: 5. Germline V gene data show CDR1 as MNHEY and CDR2 as SMNVEV (reference sequence). The CDR3 DNA sequence: TGTGCCAGGTCGGACAGGGAATACGAGCAGTACTTC. Amino acids: CARSDREYEQYF.

This rearrangement joins TRBV9 to TRBJ2-1; 8 bases are shared with TRBD2. V shed 2 bases and J 5 bases; nucleotides not matched to a gene: 12. Germline CDR1 and CDR2: SGDLS and YYNGEE. The CDR3 is made up of 17 amino acids. The CDR3 region is CASSVDPLAAGNNEQFF. CDR3 sequence (DNA): TGTGCCAGCAGCGTGGACCCACTAGCGGCGGGCAACAATGAGCAGTTCTTC.

This clone has just one count. The chain is built from TRBV6-5 and TRBJ2-1; 10 bases line up with TRBD2. The CDR3 totals 16 residues. The V segment lost 4 bases and the J segment 4 bases; nucleotides outside the gene matches: 7. Germline CDR1 and CDR2: MNHEY and SVGAGI. The chain's CDR3 is CASSSYLAGAYNEQFF. Written as DNA, the CDR3 is TGTGCCAGCAGTTCCTATCTAGCGGGAGCGTACAATGAGCAGTTCTTC.

The chain combines TRBV2 with TRBJ2-7; 12 bases agree with TRBD2. V shed 6 bases and J 3 bases; nucleotides not matched to a gene: 6. The CDR3 spans 15 residues. In germline, CDR1 is SNHLY, CDR2 FYNNEI. CDR3 amino acids: CASSPGLAGDYEQYF. The DNA for the CDR3 is TGTGCCAGCAGCCCGGGACTAGCGGGTGACTACGAGCAGTACTTC.

The genes are TRBV9 and TRBJ2-1; 11 positions agree with TRBD2. Germline V lookup: CDR1 SGDLS, CDR2 YYNGEE. The CDR3 is 15 residues long. V lost 2 bases and J lost 8; bases outside the gene matches: 6. The CDR3 DNA sequence: TGTGCCAGCAGCGTCTCTAGCGGGAGGTCACATGAGCAGTTCTTC. Its translation: CASSVSSGRSHEQFF.

V usage is TRBV11-2 and J usage is TRBJ2-7; no definite D call. Between the trimmed V and J ends, which lost 5 bases and 5 bases, there was a span of 13 bases. Looked up from germline, CDR1 is SGHAT and CDR2 is FQNNGV. This CDR3 is 13 amino acids long. CDR3 coding DNA: TGTGCCAGCAGCCCAGTTTGGAGCAACGAGCAGTACTTC. As protein: CASSPVWSNEQYF.

J is TRBJ2-7 and V is TRBV30, with 8 bases fitting TRBD1. The CDR3 is made up of 16 amino acids. Germline CDR1 and CDR2: GTSNPN and SVGIG (reference sequence). The V segment lost 1 base and the J segment 3 bases; nucleotides outside the gene matches: 11. This chain's CDR3 is CAWSGELQGGNYEQYF. CDR3 DNA sequence: TGTGCCTGGAGTGGAGAATTACAGGGGGGAAACTACGAGCAGTACTTC.